This TCR beta chain was captured by sequencing in a study of cytomegalovirus exposure and HLA in healthy donors. Overall study: One earlier analysis, a look at about 179 million T cells, found roughly 120 million unique TCR beta sequences.

Germline values: CDR1 MNHNS, CDR2 SASEGT. Trimming pared 6 bases from V and 3 bases from J, leaving 15 bases between. The CDR3 extends over 15 amino acids. Primers for the PCR totalled 60 Vbeta and 13 Jbeta. Sequenced by immunoSEQ multiplex PCR; TCRdb stores in-frame clones only, minus some. The repertoire holds over 130,000 clones, with 70% to 80% as singletons. V and J are TRBV6-1 and TRBJ1-5; D might be TRBD1 (6 bases). The sequenced sample consisted of PBMCs. The TCR comes from a woman aged 40 to 55 in good health and CMV-seropositive. CDR3 sequence reads: CASRGMTGLNQPQHF. The DNA for the CDR3 is TGTGCCAGCAGGGGGATGACAGGCCTCAATCAGCCCCAGCATTTT.